Reported below is one T cell receptor beta chain. These data are taken from a study of blood T cell repertoires in COVID-19. Those who participated ranged in age from about 18 to 89 years and resided in 20 to 30 US areas. Study processing details: Amplifying reference gene primers gave estimates of nucleated cell counts. This table comes from immunoSEQ multiplex PCR, and its TCRdb copy is limited to in-frame clones, with some not included. V, J and clone size were drawn from that table, and D and trimming were deduced from the DNA. The data contain 250,000 or so clones, 70% to 90% of them seen just once; the ten biggest clones take up about 1.5%. Source material: PBMCs or T cells enriched from blood (not recorded which). The sequence came from a woman in her fifties or sixties who had recovered from COVID-19.

As DNA, the CDR3 is TGCAGCGCGAGTTTGAGTTACGAGCAGTACTTC. Translated, it gives CSASLSYEQYF. V is TRBV29-1 and J is TRBJ2-7; D is ambiguous. Between the trimmed V and J ends, which lost 7 bases and 4 bases, there was a span of 11 bases. Looked up from germline, CDR1 is SQVTM and CDR2 is ANQGSEA. The length of the CDR3 is 11 residues.